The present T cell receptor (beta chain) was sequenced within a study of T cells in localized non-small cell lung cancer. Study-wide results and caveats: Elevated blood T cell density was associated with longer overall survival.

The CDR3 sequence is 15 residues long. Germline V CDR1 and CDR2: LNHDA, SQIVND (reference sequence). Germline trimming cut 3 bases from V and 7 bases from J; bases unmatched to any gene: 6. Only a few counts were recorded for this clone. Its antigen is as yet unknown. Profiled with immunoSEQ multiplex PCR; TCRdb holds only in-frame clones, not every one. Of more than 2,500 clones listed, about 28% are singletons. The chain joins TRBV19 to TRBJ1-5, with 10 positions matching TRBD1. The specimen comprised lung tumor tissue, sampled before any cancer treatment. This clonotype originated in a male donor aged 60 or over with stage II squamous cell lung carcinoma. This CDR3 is CASSMRGQGLQPQHF. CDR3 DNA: TGTGCCAGTAGTATGAGGGGACAGGGGCTACAGCCCCAGCATTTT.